The subject of this entry is one T cell receptor beta chain. The record originates from a study of response to subunit inactivated influenza vaccine. TCRdb re-derived calls from the RT-PCR reads in MiXCR, one entry per CDR3 protein. The sample shows about 570,000 distinct CDR3 sequences, roughly 12% of them seen only once. Unmatched junction bases numbered 8, after V lost 6 bases and J lost 3 bases. The CDR3 is made up of 14 amino acids. Germline V gene sequence: CDR1 MDHEN, CDR2 SYDVKM. The sample also formed part of further work on T cells expressing NK-cell markers. Per that study: What made the TCR beta cDNA was 5'RACE template switching with UMIs. The same clonotypes also predominated in the CD3+CD56-NKG2C+ fraction of a handful of donors.

The receptor was derived from a man aged 50 to 60 who received an inactivated influenza vaccine. This chain joins TRBV28 and TRBJ2-7; 7 bases fit TRBD1. The material sequenced was PBMCs from blood, taken on the day of vaccination. The CDR3 loop is CASRTDRKDYEQYF. CDR3 DNA: TGTGCCAGCAGGACGGACAGGAAAGACTACGAGCAGTACTTC.